This T cell receptor (beta chain) appears in the sequencing data of a study of Graves' ophthalmopathy and Graves' hyperthyroidism. In germline, CDR1 is SGHTA, CDR2 FQGNSA. The germline V and J ends were trimmed by 2 bases and 8 bases, with 7 bases remaining between them. The CDR3 is 11 amino acids. This clonotype showed up many times. Investigators amplified TCR beta CDR3 regions from RNA transcripts. After a first-round RT-PCR with HTBI primers, a second-round multiplex PCR was run. A single record per CDR3 protein comes from TCRdb applying MiXCR to the multiplex PCR reads. Of about 620,000 distinct CDR3 sequences in the sample, about a fifth were seen once.

The sequence came from a young woman with stable Graves' hyperthyroidism. Some clones in this sample may be carry-over from other donors' samples. The chain links TRBV7-2 to TRBJ2-7; D call uncertain. Material: peripheral blood. The CDR3 protein is CASSLWQKQYF. The DNA for the CDR3 is TGTGCCAGCAGCTTATGGCAGAAGCAGTACTTC. The variable domain in full, with the rest retrieved from reference TRBV7-2 and TRBJ2-7, is GAGVSQSPSNKVTEKGKDVELRCDPISGHTALYWYRQSLGQGLEFLIYFQGNSAPDKSGLPSDRFSAERTGGSVSTLTIQRTQQEDSAVYLCASSLWQKQYFGPGTRLTVT.